This is a list of T cell receptor beta chains from one sample in a study of blood T cell repertoires in COVID-19. TCRdb keeps only in-frame clones here, not all; method: immunoSEQ multiplex PCR. The data contain 130,000 to 150,000 clones, 84% of them singletons. Input material: peripheral blood. The receptors come from a human donor in a cohort sampled during active COVID-19. Each CDR3 is given with its conserved first and last residue. A D gene is named only where the DNA matches it firmly. The size entry is marked missing in some rows and otherwise reads once, few, many or a size class.

j_call v_call d_call clone_size cdr3_nt cdr3_aa
TRBJ1-4 TRBV7-2 NA once TGTGCCAGCAGCCCAGGGACTAATGAAAAACTGTTTTTT CASSPGTNEKLFF
TRBJ2-1 TRBV28 NA NA TGTGCCAGCAGTGACATCTACAATGAGCAGTTCTTC CASSDIYNEQFF
TRBJ1-1 TRBV19 NA NA TGTGCCAGTAGTATGTTTGCAGGGGCTGAAGCTTTCTTT CASSMFAGAEAFF
TRBJ2-3 TRBV5-1 TRBD2 few TGCGCCAGCCGAGCTAGCGGGGGGGCAACAGATACGCAGTATTTT CASRASGGATDTQYF
TRBJ1-2 TRBV7-2 NA NA TGTGCCAGCAGAGGGGGGGGAGGAGACTATGGCTACACCTTC CASRGGGGDYGYTF
TRBJ1-5 TRBV25-1 NA NA TGTGCCAGCTCAGGGTCCTCGTTGACCCAGCATTTT CASSGSSLTQHF
TRBJ2-3 TRBV28 NA NA TGTGCCAGCGGGTCGACAGCTAGCACAGATACGCAGTATTTT CASGSTASTDTQYF
TRBJ1-6 TRBV2 NA NA TGTGCCAGCAGTGAAGCCTGGGGGCAGGGAAATTCACCCCTCCACTTT CASSEAWGQGNSPLHF
TRBJ2-3 TRBV4-1 NA NA TGCGCCAGCAGCCAGACTTACTCCGGGACTCCCTTGGATACGCAGTATTTT CASSQTYSGTPLDTQYF
TRBJ1-6 TRBV19 NA many TGTGCCAGTAGTGGGGTCGACTGGAGGAATTCACCCCTCCACTTT CASSGVDWRNSPLHF
TRBJ1-1 TRBV7-2 TRBD1 NA TGTGCCAGCAGCTTACAGGGGGCCATGAACACTGAAGCTTTCTTT CASSLQGAMNTEAFF
TRBJ1-6 TRBV4-1 NA NA TGCGCCAGCAGCCAAGCGGACAGCGCGTATAATTCACCCCTCCACTTT CASSQADSAYNSPLHF
TRBJ1-6 TRBV27 TRBD1 NA TGTGCCAGCAGTTTATCGGACAGGGTGCTCGCGCCCCTCCACTTT CASSLSDRVLAPLHF
TRBJ1-1 TRBV5-1 NA NA TGCGCCAGCACCCCGGACTCGAACACTGAAGCTTTCTTT CASTPDSNTEAFF
TRBJ1-5 TRBV19 TRBD1 NA TGTGCCAGTAGTATAGCCACCGGGACAGGGGGTCAGCCCCAGCATTTT CASSIATGTGGQPQHF
TRBJ1-5 TRBV7-6 NA NA TGTGCCAGCAGCTTGGGCCAGGGTTCTCAGCCCCAGCATTTT CASSLGQGSQPQHF
TRBJ2-5 TRBV9 TRBD2 NA TGTGCCAGCAGCGCCGGACTAGCGGGGGGGCGGGAGACCCAGTACTTC CASSAGLAGGRETQYF
TRBJ2-5 TRBV7-2 TRBD2 NA TGTGCCAGCAGCTCCCCTAGCGGGGGAGCGAGAGAGACCCAGTACTTC CASSSPSGGARETQYF
TRBJ2-3 TRBV5-4 NA NA TGTGCCAGCAGCTCCTCCGGGGACACAGATACGCAGTATTTT CASSSSGDTDTQYF
TRBJ1-2 TRBV19 TRBD1 NA TGTGCCAGTAGCATGACAGGGGTTGACTATGGCTACACCTTC CASSMTGVDYGYTF
TRBJ2-7 TRBV11-2 NA NA TGTGCCAGCAGCTTAGCCTTGGGCAGCTCCTACGAGCAGTACTTC CASSLALGSSYEQYF
TRBJ1-2 TRBV6-5 TRBD1 NA TGTGCCAGCACCCCGGACAGGGGGCAAAACTATGGCTACACCTTC CASTPDRGQNYGYTF
TRBJ2-7 TRBV5-8 NA once TGTGCCAGCAGCTTGGCCCCGTCGGGGGGCCTGGGGGAGCAGTACTTC CASSLAPSGGLGEQYF
TRBJ1-5 TRBV28 NA NA TGTGCCAGCAGTTTGAGGGCTGGAAATCAGCCCCAGCATTTT CASSLRAGNQPQHF
TRBJ1-6 TRBV6-5 NA NA TGTGCCAGCAGCGAGGTTGGCTATAATTCACCCCTCCACTTT CASSEVGYNSPLHF
TRBJ1-2 TRBV5-1 NA NA TGCGCCAGCAGCTCAGCTCCCCTCGGCGTCGGACAGCTCTATGGCTACACCTTC CASSSAPLGVGQLYGYTF
TRBJ1-2 TRBV7-3 NA NA TGTGCCAGCAGCTTGGCCCCTAACTATGGCTACACCTTC CASSLAPNYGYTF
TRBJ1-2 TRBV2 TRBD1 NA TGTGCCAGCAGTGACCCCAGGGGGGCAAACTATGGCTACACCTTC CASSDPRGANYGYTF
TRBJ2-7 TRBV6-5 NA NA TGTGCCAGCAGTAGGACAGAGAAGAGCTCCTACGAGCAGTACTTC CASSRTEKSSYEQYF
TRBJ2-7 TRBV11-3 NA once TGTGCCAGCAGCTTAGGCGGCGGGTACGAGCAGTACTTC CASSLGGGYEQYF
TRBJ1-4 TRBV15 NA NA TGTGCCACCAGCAGAAAGGAGAGAACAACTAATGAAAAACTGTTTTTT CATSRKERTTNEKLFF
TRBJ1-2 TRBV5-6 TRBD1 few TGTGCCAGCAGCATCGGACAGGGGGTTAACTATGGCTACACCTTC CASSIGQGVNYGYTF
TRBJ1-1 TRBV4-3 TRBD1 NA TGCGCCAGCAGCCAACAGGGGGCGGGCACTGAAGCTTTCTTT CASSQQGAGTEAFF
TRBJ1-2 TRBV5-6 NA NA TGTGCCAGCAGCTTGTCCGGGACAAGGGGCTACACCTTC CASSLSGTRGYTF
TRBJ2-7 TRBV18 NA NA TGTGCCAGCTCACCAAATGGCCTCTCCTACGAGCAGTACTTC CASSPNGLSYEQYF
TRBJ1-5 TRBV6-2/TRBV6-3 TRBD1 NA TGTGCCAGCAGTTCCTCGACAGGGTTCAATCAGCCCCAGCATTTT CASSSSTGFNQPQHF
TRBJ1-5 TRBV7-8 TRBD1 NA TGTGCCAGCAGCTCCAGGACAGGTCATCAGCCCCAGCATTTT CASSSRTGHQPQHF
TRBJ1-2 TRBV3-1/TRBV3-2 NA NA TGTGCCAGCAGCCAAGACAGGGTTTGGGGCTACACCTTC CASSQDRVWGYTF
TRBJ2-7 TRBV9 TRBD1 NA TGTGCCAGCAGCGTAGGGGGGACAGGGGGCAACGAGCAGTACTTC CASSVGGTGGNEQYF
TRBJ2-5 TRBV5-1 TRBD2 NA TGCGCCAGCAGCTTAGAACCGGGGGGGCTGAGAGAGACCCAGTACTTC CASSLEPGGLRETQYF
TRBJ2-2 TRBV3-1/TRBV3-2 TRBD1 NA TGTGCCAGCAGCCAAGGCACAGGGGTCACCGGGGAGCTGTTTTTT CASSQGTGVTGELFF
TRBJ2-4 TRBV6-5 NA NA TGTGCCAGCAGTTACTCGAGGCAGGGGACCAAAAACATTCAGTACTTC CASSYSRQGTKNIQYF
TRBJ2-3 TRBV7-9 TRBD2 once TGTGCCAGCAGCTCCTACGGGATCGGGGGGGGCACAGATACGCAGTATTTT CASSSYGIGGGTDTQYF
TRBJ2-3 TRBV6-2/TRBV6-3 NA once TGTGCCAGCAGTTACTCGGCAGTAGCGGTTTATACGCAGTATTTT CASSYSAVAVYTQYF
TRBJ2-6 TRBV19 NA once TGTGCCAGTAGTCGTGCGCTTTTTGGGGCCAACGTCCTGACTTTC CASSRALFGANVLTF
TRBJ1-1 TRBV2 TRBD1 NA TGTGCCAGCAGTGAGGACAGGGCGAACACTGAAGCTTTCTTT CASSEDRANTEAFF
TRBJ1-6 TRBV24-1 NA NA TGTGCCACCAGTGATGGGGGCAGCTCAGGGGTTCATTCACCCCTCCACTTT CATSDGGSSGVHSPLHF
TRBJ2-2 TRBV9 NA NA TGTGCCAGCAGCTTCCGACAGGCCGACACCGGGGAGCTGTTTTTT CASSFRQADTGELFF
TRBJ2-5 TRBV27 NA NA TGTGCCAGCAGTTTATCGACCGGGTGGGAGACCCAGTACTTC CASSLSTGWETQYF